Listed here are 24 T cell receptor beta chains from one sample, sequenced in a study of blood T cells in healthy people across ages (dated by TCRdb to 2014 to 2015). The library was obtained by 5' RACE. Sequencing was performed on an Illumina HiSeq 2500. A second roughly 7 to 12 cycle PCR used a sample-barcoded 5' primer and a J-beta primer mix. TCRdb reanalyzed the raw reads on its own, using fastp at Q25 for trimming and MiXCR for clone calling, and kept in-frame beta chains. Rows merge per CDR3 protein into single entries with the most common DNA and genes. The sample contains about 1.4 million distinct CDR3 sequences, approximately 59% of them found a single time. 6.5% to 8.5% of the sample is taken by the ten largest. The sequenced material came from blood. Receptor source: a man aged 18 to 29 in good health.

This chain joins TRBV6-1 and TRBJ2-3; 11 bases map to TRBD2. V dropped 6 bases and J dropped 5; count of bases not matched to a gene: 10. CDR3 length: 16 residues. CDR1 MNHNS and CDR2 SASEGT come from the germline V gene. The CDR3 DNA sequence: TGTGCCAGCAGCGATATAGCGGGGGGGCAAGGAGATACGCAGTATTTT. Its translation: CASSDIAGGQGDTQYF.

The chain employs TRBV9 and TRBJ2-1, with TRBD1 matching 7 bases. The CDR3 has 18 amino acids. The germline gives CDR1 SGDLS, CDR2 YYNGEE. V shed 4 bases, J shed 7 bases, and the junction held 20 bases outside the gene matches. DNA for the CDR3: TGTGCCAGCAGCAGACGACAGGGCTCTTTAGCCCTAAGTAATGAGCAGTTCTTC. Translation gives CASSRRQGSLALSNEQFF.

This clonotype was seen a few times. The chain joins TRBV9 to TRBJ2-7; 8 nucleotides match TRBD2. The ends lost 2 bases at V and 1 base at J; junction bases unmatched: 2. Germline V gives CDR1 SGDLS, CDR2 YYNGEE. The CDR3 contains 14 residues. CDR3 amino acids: CASSVSGTSYEQYF. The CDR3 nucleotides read TGTGCCAGCAGCGTTAGCGGGACTTCCTACGAGCAGTACTTC.

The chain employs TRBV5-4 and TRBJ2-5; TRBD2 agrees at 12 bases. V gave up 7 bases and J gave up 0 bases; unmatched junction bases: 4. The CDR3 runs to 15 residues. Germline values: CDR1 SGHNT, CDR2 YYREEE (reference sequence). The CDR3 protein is CASGGLAGNQETQYF. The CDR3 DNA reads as TGTGCCAGCGGAGGACTAGCGGGGAACCAAGAGACCCAGTACTTC.

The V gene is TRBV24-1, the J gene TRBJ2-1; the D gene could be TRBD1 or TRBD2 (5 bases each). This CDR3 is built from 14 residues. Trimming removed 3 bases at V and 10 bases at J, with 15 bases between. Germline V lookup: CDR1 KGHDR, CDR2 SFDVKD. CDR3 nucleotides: TGTGCCACCAGTGATCGGTCCCGGGACGCGGAGCAGTTCTTC. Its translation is CATSDRSRDAEQFF.

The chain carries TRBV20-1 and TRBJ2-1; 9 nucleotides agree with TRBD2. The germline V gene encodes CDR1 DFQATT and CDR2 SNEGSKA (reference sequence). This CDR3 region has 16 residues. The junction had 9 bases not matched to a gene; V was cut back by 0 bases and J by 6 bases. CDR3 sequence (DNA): TGCAGTGCTAGAGATCGAGGTAGCGGGAGCGGCAATGAGCAGTTCTTC. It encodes CSARDRGSGSGNEQFF.

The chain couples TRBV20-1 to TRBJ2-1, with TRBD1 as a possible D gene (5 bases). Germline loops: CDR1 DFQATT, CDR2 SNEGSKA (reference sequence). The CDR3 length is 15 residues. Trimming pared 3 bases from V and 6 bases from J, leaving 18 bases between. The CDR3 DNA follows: TGCAGTGCTAGGTTTCCCACGACAGAGCCCAATGAGCAGTTCTTC. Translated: CSARFPTTEPNEQFF.

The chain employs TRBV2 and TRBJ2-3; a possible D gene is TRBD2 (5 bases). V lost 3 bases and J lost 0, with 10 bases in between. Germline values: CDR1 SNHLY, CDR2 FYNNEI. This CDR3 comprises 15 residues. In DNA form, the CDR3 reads TGTGCCAGCAGTGATCCCGGACTGAGCACAGATACGCAGTATTTT. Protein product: CASSDPGLSTDTQYF.

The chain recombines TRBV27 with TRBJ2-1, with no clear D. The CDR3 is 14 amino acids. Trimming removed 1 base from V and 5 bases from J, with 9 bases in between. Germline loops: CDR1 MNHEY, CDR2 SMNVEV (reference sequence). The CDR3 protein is CASSLFDENNEQFF. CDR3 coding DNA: TGTGCCAGCAGTTTATTCGACGAGAACAATGAGCAGTTCTTC.

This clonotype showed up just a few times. The CDR3 here is CASTGGDRGLEQYF. The CDR3 region has the DNA TGTGCCAGCACCGGGGGGGACAGGGGGCTCGAGCAGTACTTC. The J gene is TRBJ2-5, the V gene TRBV6-1; 12 positions agree with TRBD1. Matching the DNA end better, TRBJ2-7 makes the J call doubtful. The CDR3 consists of 14 residues. In germline, CDR1 is MNHNS, CDR2 SASEGT.

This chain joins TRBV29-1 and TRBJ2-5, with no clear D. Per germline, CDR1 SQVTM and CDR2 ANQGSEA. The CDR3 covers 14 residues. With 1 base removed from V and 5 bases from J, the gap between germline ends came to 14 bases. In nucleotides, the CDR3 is TGCAGCGTTGAAGGCCCCATCGGCACGGAGACCCAGTACTTC. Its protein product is CSVEGPIGTETQYF.

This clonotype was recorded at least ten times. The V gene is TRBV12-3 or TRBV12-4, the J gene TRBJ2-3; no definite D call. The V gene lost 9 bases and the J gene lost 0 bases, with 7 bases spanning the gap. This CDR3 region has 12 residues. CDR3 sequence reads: CARGTSTDTQYF. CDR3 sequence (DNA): TGTGCCAGAGGAACTAGCACAGATACGCAGTATTTT.

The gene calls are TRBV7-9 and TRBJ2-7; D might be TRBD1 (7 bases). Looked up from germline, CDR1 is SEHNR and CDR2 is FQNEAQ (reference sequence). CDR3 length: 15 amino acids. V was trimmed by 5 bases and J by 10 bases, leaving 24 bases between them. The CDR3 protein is CASSPGGLQEAAQYF. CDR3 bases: TGTGCCAGCAGCCCAGGGGGGTTACAAGAAGCGGCCCAGTACTTC.

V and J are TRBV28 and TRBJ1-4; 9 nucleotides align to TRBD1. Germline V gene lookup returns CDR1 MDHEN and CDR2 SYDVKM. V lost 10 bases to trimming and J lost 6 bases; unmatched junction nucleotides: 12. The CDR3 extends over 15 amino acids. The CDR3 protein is CATGNVRTGDEKLFF. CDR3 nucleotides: TGTGCCACCGGAAATGTAAGGACAGGGGATGAAAAACTGTTTTTT. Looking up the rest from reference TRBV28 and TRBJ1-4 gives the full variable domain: DVKVTQSSRYLVKRTGEKVFLECVQDMDHENMFWYRQDPGLGLRLIYFSYDVKMKEKGDIPEGYSVSREKKERFSLILESASTNQTSMYLCATGNVRTGDEKLFFGSGTQLSVL.

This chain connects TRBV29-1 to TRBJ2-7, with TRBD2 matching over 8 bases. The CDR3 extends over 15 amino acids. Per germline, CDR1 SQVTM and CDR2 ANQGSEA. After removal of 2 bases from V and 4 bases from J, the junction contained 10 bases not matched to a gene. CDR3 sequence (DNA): TGCAGCGTTGAACCCCCGGGGGGGCAGAGGTACGAGCAGTACTTC. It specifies CSVEPPGGQRYEQYF.

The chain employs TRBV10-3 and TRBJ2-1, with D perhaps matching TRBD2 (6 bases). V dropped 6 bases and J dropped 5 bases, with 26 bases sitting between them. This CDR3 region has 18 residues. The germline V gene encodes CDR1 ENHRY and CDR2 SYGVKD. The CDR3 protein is CAISARLGSGVGDNEQFF. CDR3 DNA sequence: TGTGCCATCAGCGCCCGCCTGGGGTCGGGAGTTGGAGACAATGAGCAGTTCTTC.

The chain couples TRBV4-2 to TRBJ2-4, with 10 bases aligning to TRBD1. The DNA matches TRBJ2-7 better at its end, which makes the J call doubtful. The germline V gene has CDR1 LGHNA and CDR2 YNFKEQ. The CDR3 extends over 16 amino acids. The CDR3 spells CASSHVWEDRGSEQYF. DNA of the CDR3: TGTGCCAGCAGCCATGTTTGGGAGGACAGGGGGTCCGAGCAGTACTTC.

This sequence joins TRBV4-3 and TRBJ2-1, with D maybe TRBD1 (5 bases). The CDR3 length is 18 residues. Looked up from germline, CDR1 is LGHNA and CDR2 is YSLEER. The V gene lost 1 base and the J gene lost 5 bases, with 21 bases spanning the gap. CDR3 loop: CASSQAGREYRRDNEQFF. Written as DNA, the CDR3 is TGCGCCAGCAGCCAAGCCGGCAGGGAATACCGTCGAGACAATGAGCAGTTCTTC.

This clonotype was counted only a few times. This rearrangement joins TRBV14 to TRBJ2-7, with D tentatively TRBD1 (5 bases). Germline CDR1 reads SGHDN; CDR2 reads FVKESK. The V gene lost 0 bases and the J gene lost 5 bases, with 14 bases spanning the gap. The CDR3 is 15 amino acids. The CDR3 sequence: CASSQEWVKTDEQYF. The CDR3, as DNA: TGTGCCAGCAGCCAAGAATGGGTTAAGACAGACGAGCAGTACTTC.

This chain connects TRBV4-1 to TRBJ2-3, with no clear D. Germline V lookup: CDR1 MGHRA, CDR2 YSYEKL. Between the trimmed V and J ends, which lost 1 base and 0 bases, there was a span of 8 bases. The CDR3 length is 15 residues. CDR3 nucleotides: TGCGCCAGCAGCCAAGCCGAATCTAGCACAGATACGCAGTATTTT. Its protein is CASSQAESSTDTQYF.

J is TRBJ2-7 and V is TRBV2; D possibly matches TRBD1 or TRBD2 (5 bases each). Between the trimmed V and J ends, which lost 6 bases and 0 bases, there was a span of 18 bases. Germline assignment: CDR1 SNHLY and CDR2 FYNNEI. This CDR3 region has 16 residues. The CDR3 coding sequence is TGTGCCAGCAGGACTGACGGGACGGACGACTCCTACGAGCAGTACTTC. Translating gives CASRTDGTDDSYEQYF.

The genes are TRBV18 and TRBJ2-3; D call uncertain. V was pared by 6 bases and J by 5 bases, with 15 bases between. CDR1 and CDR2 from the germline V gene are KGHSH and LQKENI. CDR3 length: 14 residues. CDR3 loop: CASSLGSAGDTQYF. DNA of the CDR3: TGTGCCAGCTCCTTAGGTTCGGCAGGAGATACGCAGTATTTT.

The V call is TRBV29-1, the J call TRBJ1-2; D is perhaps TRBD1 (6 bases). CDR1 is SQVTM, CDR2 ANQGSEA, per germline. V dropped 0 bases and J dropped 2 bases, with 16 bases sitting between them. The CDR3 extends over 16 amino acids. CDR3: CSVEDRDTKENYGYTF. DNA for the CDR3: TGCAGCGTTGAAGATCGGGACACCAAAGAAAACTATGGCTACACCTTC.

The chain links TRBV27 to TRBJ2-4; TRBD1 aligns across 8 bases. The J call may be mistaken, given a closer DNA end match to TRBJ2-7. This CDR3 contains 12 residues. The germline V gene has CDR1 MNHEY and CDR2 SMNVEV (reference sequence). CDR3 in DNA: TGTGCCAGCAGGTCGACAGGGGACGAGCAGTACTTC. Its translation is CASRSTGDEQYF.